The 28 T cell receptor beta chains listed next were all sequenced from one sample in a study of cytomegalovirus exposure and HLA in healthy donors. Primers: 60 Vbeta forward and 13 Jbeta reverse. The assay was immunoSEQ multiplex PCR, and TCRdb's table has in-frame clones only and misses some. Of about 160,000 clones in the sample, 60% to 80% were seen once. The sample comprised PBMCs. These receptors all stem from a woman aged 50 to 60 in good health and CMV-seropositive.

The chain uses TRBV10-3 and TRBJ2-1, with 7 bases matching TRBD1. V lost 7 bases to trimming and J lost 0 bases; unmatched junction nucleotides: 9. Germline V gives CDR1 ENHRY, CDR2 SYGVKD. The CDR3 runs 16 residues. The DNA for the CDR3 is TGTGCCATCAACTCGGGACAGCTAGTCTCCTACAATGAGCAGTTCTTC. Translated, it gives CAINSGQLVSYNEQFF.

The chain uses TRBV4-1 and TRBJ2-3; 15 nucleotides agree with TRBD2. Trimming cost V 3 bases and J 5 bases; bases outside gene matches: 9. CDR3 length: 18 residues. In germline, CDR1 is MGHRA, CDR2 YSYEKL. DNA of the CDR3: TGCGCCAGCAGCCAGATGGCCGGGACTAGCGGGAGGCTAGATACGCAGTATTTT. Residues: CASSQMAGTSGRLDTQYF.

This chain uses TRBV9 with TRBJ2-2; D is uncertain. The CDR3 is made up of 14 amino acids. Per the germline V gene, CDR1 is SGDLS and CDR2 is YYNGEE. The V end was cut by 0 bases, the J end by 3 bases, with 6 bases between. CDR3 nucleotides: TGTGCCAGCAGCGTAGAATCTTACACCGGGGAGCTGTTTTTT. Translation gives CASSVESYTGELFF. Filled out from reference TRBV9 and TRBJ2-2, the complete variable domain reads DSGVTQTPKHLITATGQRVTLRCSPRSGDLSVYWYQQSLDQGLQFLIQYYNGEERAKGNILERFSAQQFPDLHSELNLSSLELGDSALYFCASSVESYTGELFFGEGSRLTVL.

This sequence joins TRBV5-1 and TRBJ1-2, with D perhaps matching TRBD1 (5 bases). The CDR3 consists of 15 residues. V was pared by 5 bases and J by 0 bases, with 14 bases between. CDR1 and CDR2 (germline): SGHRS, YFSETQ. Here the CDR3 DNA reads TGCGCCAGCAGGACAGAGATATTACCTAACTATGGCTACACCTTC. Translating gives CASRTEILPNYGYTF.

The sample holds a few counts of this clone. V is TRBV27 and J is TRBJ2-7; D might be TRBD2 (6 bases). V was pared by 6 bases and J by 4 bases, with 19 bases between. CDR1 is MNHEY, CDR2 SMNVEV, per germline (reference sequence). This CDR3 has 15 amino acids. CDR3: CASSLLPTSMYEQYF. The CDR3 DNA reads TGTGCCAGCAGCCTGTTACCGACTAGTATGTACGAGCAGTACTTC.

J is TRBJ2-1 and V is TRBV9; D ambiguous. Trimming cost V 3 bases and J 4 bases, with 11 bases left between them. The CDR3 sequence is 14 residues long. CDR1 SGDLS and CDR2 YYNGEE come from the germline V gene. CDR3 loop: CASSAYSPYNEQFF. As DNA, the CDR3 is TGTGCCAGCAGCGCGTATTCCCCGTACAATGAGCAGTTCTTC.

This chain connects TRBV29-1 to TRBJ2-1; D gene unclear. From germline, CDR1 is SQVTM and CDR2 ANQGSEA. The length of the CDR3 is 11 residues. Trimming shortened V by 4 bases and J by 10 bases, and 11 bases separated the two germline ends. CDR3 nucleotides: TGCAGCGTTGGAGATTTGTCGGAGCAGTTCTTC. This translates into CSVGDLSEQFF.

This chain links TRBV5-1 with TRBJ2-5; TRBD1 agrees at 7 bases. Germline trimming cut 3 bases from V and 5 bases from J; bases unmatched to any gene: 7. The CDR3 has 14 amino acids. Per the germline V gene, CDR1 is SGHRS and CDR2 is YFSETQ. CDR3 amino acids: CASSSSTGMETQYF. CDR3 bases: TGCGCCAGCAGCTCGTCGACAGGGATGGAGACCCAGTACTTC.

This chain connects TRBV7-6 to TRBJ2-4; 8 bases fit TRBD1. The CDR3 extends over 19 amino acids. The trim removed 1 base at V and 0 bases at J, leaving 11 bases unmatched. CDR1 is SGHVS and CDR2 is FNYEAQ in the germline V gene. The CDR3 loop reads CASSLEPGTGTLAKNIQYF. CDR3 sequence (DNA): TGTGCCAGCAGCTTAGAACCCGGGACAGGCACTTTAGCCAAAAACATTCAGTACTTC.

This rearrangement joins TRBV5-6 to TRBJ2-7, with 15 bases that match TRBD2. V lost 5 bases and J lost 10; bases outside the gene matches: 7. The germline CDR1 and CDR2 sequences are SGHDT and YYEEEE. The CDR3 spans 14 residues. The CDR3 nucleotides are TGTGCCAGCAGGGGACTAGCGGGAGGAGGTGAACAGTACTTC. Protein: CASRGLAGGGEQYF.

This clone has just a few counts. V gene TRBV7-9 combines with J gene TRBJ2-7; the match to TRBD1 covers 8 bases. Germline V gene sequence: CDR1 SEHNR, CDR2 FQNEAQ (reference sequence). Trimming cost V 3 bases and J 0 bases; bases outside gene matches: 4. CDR3 length: 15 residues. CDR3 region: CASSFTGGSSYEQYF. The CDR3, as DNA: TGTGCCAGCAGCTTCACAGGGGGGAGCTCCTACGAGCAGTACTTC.

This chain links TRBV7-2 with TRBJ1-5; 7 bases are shared with TRBD1. Germline CDR1 is SGHTA and CDR2 is FQGNSA. CDR3 length: 15 residues. V lost 3 bases, J lost 2 bases, and 4 bases stayed unmatched. The CDR3 here is CASSLDRNRNQPQHF. CDR3 nucleotide sequence: TGTGCCAGCAGCTTGGACAGGAACCGCAATCAGCCCCAGCATTTT.

The rearrangement links TRBV7-9 to TRBJ1-2; 7 positions agree with TRBD1. Germline loops: CDR1 SEHNR, CDR2 FQNEAQ (reference sequence). The CDR3 length is 13 residues. V dropped 5 bases and J dropped 10; count of bases not matched to a gene: 10. CDR3 sequence (DNA): TGTGCCAGCAGCCGGGGACAGTCGATTGACTACACCTTC. Protein product: CASSRGQSIDYTF.

The V call is TRBV6-5, the J call TRBJ2-1, with 8 bases that match TRBD1. V dropped 6 bases and J dropped 4; count of bases not matched to a gene: 8. This CDR3 contains 15 residues. Looked up from germline, CDR1 is MNHEY and CDR2 is SVGAGI. CDR3 region: CASSPIGQGYNEQFF. The CDR3 DNA reads TGTGCCAGCAGCCCGATAGGACAGGGTTACAATGAGCAGTTCTTC.

The chain combines TRBV19 with TRBJ1-2; TRBD1 matches 8 bases. The CDR3 runs to 12 residues. V trimming: 4 bases; J trimming: 8 bases; junction bases outside the gene matches: 3. Germline values: CDR1 LNHDA, CDR2 SQIVND (reference sequence). The CDR3 sequence is CASSTGGPGYTF. The CDR3 nucleotides are TGTGCCAGTAGTACAGGGGGCCCGGGCTACACCTTC. Together with reference TRBV19 and TRBJ1-2, the CDR3 gives the full variable domain: DGGITQSPKYLFRKEGQNVTLSCEQNLNHDAMYWYRQDPGQGLRLIYYSQIVNDFQKGDIAEGYSVSREKKESFPLTVTSAQKNPTAFYLCASSTGGPGYTFGSGTRLTVV.

V and J are TRBV6-5 and TRBJ1-1; D might be TRBD1 (5 bases). Germline V gene data show CDR1 as MNHEY and CDR2 as SVGAGI. CDR3 size: 15 residues. Trimming took 7 bases from V and 1 from J, leaving 16 bases between them. The CDR3 here is CASTGGGDANTEAFF. The CDR3 nucleotides read TGTGCCAGCACCGGAGGCGGGGACGCGAACACTGAAGCTTTCTTT.

The chain joins TRBV10-3 to TRBJ2-7; tentatively, D is TRBD2 (6 bases). CDR1 is ENHRY, CDR2 SYGVKD, per germline. The CDR3 spans 14 residues. The V gene lost 6 bases and the J gene lost 3 bases, with 15 bases spanning the gap. The CDR3, as DNA: TGTGCCATCAGAACCGGGCCCGGGGGCTACGAGCAGTACTTC. Protein sequence: CAIRTGPGGYEQYF.

This clone was detected a few times. V usage is TRBV2 and J usage is TRBJ1-2; 7 bases match TRBD1. This CDR3 is built from 14 residues. Trimming took 6 bases from V and 8 from J; bases not matched to a gene: 12. The germline CDR1 and CDR2 sequences are SNHLY and FYNNEI. The CDR3 is CASSPGQPYSGYTF. The CDR3 region has the DNA TGTGCCAGCAGCCCGGGACAGCCTTATAGCGGCTACACCTTC.

This clone was recorded once. This CDR3 is CASSSGSFEGYTF. The CDR3 region has the DNA TGTGCCAGCAGTTCCGGTTCTTTTGAGGGCTACACCTTC. The chain combines TRBV6-5 with TRBJ1-2; D ambiguous. With 4 bases removed from V and 8 bases from J, the gap between germline ends came to 14 bases. Germline V lookup: CDR1 MNHEY, CDR2 SVGAGI. This CDR3 is 13 amino acids long.

The chain couples TRBV5-4 to TRBJ1-1; D unclear. The CDR3 is 13 amino acids. Germline V CDR1 and CDR2: SGHNT, YYREEE (reference sequence). With 2 bases removed from V and 3 bases from J, the gap between germline ends came to 8 bases. CDR3: CASSFDTDTEAFF. The CDR3 nucleotides are TGTGCCAGCAGCTTCGACACGGACACTGAAGCTTTCTTT.

This clone was seen only a few times. The chain has TRBV6-5 and TRBJ2-1; 7 bases agree with TRBD1. Germline CDR1 reads MNHEY; CDR2 reads SVGAGI. The CDR3 consists of 13 residues. Unmatched junction bases numbered 4, after V lost 6 bases and J lost 5 bases. The CDR3 here is CASRLGQHNEQFF. CDR3 DNA: TGTGCCAGCAGGTTGGGACAGCACAATGAGCAGTTCTTC.

The rearrangement joins TRBV5-8 to TRBJ2-1; 9 bases agree with TRBD2. V trimming: 4 bases; J trimming: 8 bases; junction bases outside the gene matches: 10. The CDR3 is 15 residues long. Per germline, CDR1 SGHTS and CDR2 YDEGEE. The CDR3 nucleotides are TGTGCCAGCAGCCTCTGGGGACTAGCTGATCATGAGCAGTTCTTC. It yields the protein CASSLWGLADHEQFF.

Of note for this clone: Since the CDR3 does not end with the conserved phenylalanine or tryptophan, this likely comes from a read error. This sequence joins TRBV6-5 and TRBJ1-5; possible D gene TRBD1, 5 bases. V lost 6 bases and J lost 1, with 10 bases in between. The CDR3 totals 14 residues. Germline CDR1 is MNHEY and CDR2 is SVGAGI. In DNA form, the CDR3 reads TGTGCCAGCAGGCGACAGAACAGCAATCAGCCCCAGCATGTT. It encodes CASRRQNSNQPQHV.

This clone was observed a handful of times. This chain connects TRBV19 to TRBJ2-7; TRBD1 agrees at 9 bases. Per the germline V gene, CDR1 is LNHDA and CDR2 is SQIVND (reference sequence). The V gene end was trimmed by 4 bases and the J gene end by 4 bases; junction bases not matched to a gene: 11. The CDR3 extends over 16 amino acids. CDR3 sequence reads: CASSRTRTGAGYEQYF. DNA for the CDR3: TGTGCCAGTAGTAGGACGAGGACAGGGGCAGGATACGAGCAGTACTTC.

The gene calls are TRBV18 and TRBJ2-3; weak D call: TRBD2 (6 bases). This CDR3 is 13 amino acids long. Germline values: CDR1 KGHSH, CDR2 LQKENI. The ends were cut back, 1 base at V and 4 bases at J, with 6 bases in the middle. CDR3 sequence (DNA): TGTGCCAGCTCACCACAGCGGGCAGATACGCAGTATTTT. Amino acids: CASSPQRADTQYF.

The V call is TRBV27, the J call TRBJ1-5, with D unresolved. The V and J ends lost 2 bases and 9 bases respectively, with 11 bases between them. The CDR3 extends over 13 amino acids. Germline CDR1 and CDR2: MNHEY and SMNVEV (reference sequence). The CDR3: CASSLELGGPQHF. CDR3 nucleotides: TGTGCCAGCAGTTTAGAGTTAGGAGGGCCCCAGCATTTT.

The gene calls are TRBV5-4 and TRBJ2-1, with 9 bases fitting TRBD2. CDR1 is SGHNT and CDR2 is YYREEE in the germline V gene (reference sequence). The junction had 8 bases not matched to a gene; V was cut back by 0 bases and J by 7 bases. The CDR3 is 16 amino acids. CDR3 sequence (DNA): TGTGCCAGCAGCTTGGCCGTAGCGGGAGCGGGGAATGAGCAGTTCTTC. Protein: CASSLAVAGAGNEQFF.

V usage is TRBV5-6 and J usage is TRBJ2-1; 9 nucleotides line up with TRBD1. V dropped 0 bases and J dropped 2; count of bases not matched to a gene: 0. This CDR3 region has 15 residues. Germline V gene sequence: CDR1 SGHDT, CDR2 YYEEEE. CDR3 sequence: CASSLGTGAYNEQFF. In nucleotides, the CDR3 is TGTGCCAGCAGCTTGGGGACAGGGGCCTACAATGAGCAGTTCTTC. The full variable domain, with the rest looked up from reference TRBV5-6 and TRBJ2-1, is DAGVTQSPTHLIKTRGQQVTLRCSPKSGHDTVSWYQQALGQGPQFIFQYYEEEERQRGNFPDRFSGHQFPNYSSELNVNALLLGDSALYLCASSLGTGAYNEQFFGPGTRLTVL.